Included here is one TCR beta chain sequence, with context. Trimming cost V 4 bases and J 5 bases; bases outside gene matches: 4. CDR1 is SGHRS, CDR2 YFSETQ, per germline. This CDR3 has 15 amino acids. The sample originates from a study of blood T cell repertoires in COVID-19. In the original workflow: Amplification of reference gene primers provided the estimated nucleated cell counts. Repertoires were generated with immunoSEQ multiplex PCR, while TCRdb's copy carries only in-frame clones and drops some. Clone size and V and J calls were adopted from that table, with D and trimming inferred from the DNA. The table records tens of thousands of clones, 70% to 80% of them present only once.

The sequence was collected from a human donor in a cohort sampled during active COVID-19. The chain couples TRBV5-1 to TRBJ2-5, with 14 bases fitting TRBD2. The sequenced sample was peripheral blood. CDR3 in DNA: TGCGCCAGCAGCCAGGGACTAGCGGGGGTGGAGACCCAGTACTTC. The encoded protein is CASSQGLAGVETQYF.